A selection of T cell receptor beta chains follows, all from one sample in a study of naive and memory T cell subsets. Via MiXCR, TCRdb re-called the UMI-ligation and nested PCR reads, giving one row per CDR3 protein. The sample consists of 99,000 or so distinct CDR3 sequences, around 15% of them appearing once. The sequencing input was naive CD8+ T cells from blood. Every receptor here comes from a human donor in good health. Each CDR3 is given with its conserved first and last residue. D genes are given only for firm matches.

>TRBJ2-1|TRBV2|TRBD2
CASSTTSGGTLIDDEQFF
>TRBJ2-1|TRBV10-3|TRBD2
CAISEPGLAGFNEQFF
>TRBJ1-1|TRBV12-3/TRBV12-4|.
CASSYPGHTEAFF
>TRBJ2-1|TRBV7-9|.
CASSPTPGSSYNEQFF
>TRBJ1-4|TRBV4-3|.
CASSQEGAATNEKLFF
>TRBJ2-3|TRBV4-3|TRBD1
CASSQYQGAESDTQYF
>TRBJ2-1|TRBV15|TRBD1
CATTDRVSYNEQFF
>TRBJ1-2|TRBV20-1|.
CSARDRDNYGYTF
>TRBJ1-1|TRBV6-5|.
CASSYSKVSFYGTEAFF
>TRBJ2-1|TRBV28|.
CASSSGYNEQIF
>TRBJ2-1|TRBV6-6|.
CASSSTTNEQFF
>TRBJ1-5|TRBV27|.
CASSSIANQPQHF
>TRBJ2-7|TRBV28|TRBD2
CASSPVHTSVYEQYF
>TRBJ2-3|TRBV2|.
CALGLLSSTDTQYF
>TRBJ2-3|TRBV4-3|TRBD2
CASSQDLSLAADAYTQYF
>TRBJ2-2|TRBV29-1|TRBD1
CSVILGTATGELFF
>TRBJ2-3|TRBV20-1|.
CSARSPYTDTQYF
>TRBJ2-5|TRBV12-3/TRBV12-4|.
CASSFVMGETQYF
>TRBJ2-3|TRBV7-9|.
CASSADTQYF
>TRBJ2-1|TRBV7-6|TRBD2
CASSLSRLGRAGYNEQFF
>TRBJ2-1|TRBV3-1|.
CASSQALRGLETGEQFF
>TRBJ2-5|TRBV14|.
CASSQEDQETQYF
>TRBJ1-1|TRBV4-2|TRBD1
CASSQEYGTENTEAFF
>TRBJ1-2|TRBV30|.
CAQDSPYGYTF